The rows below give T cell receptor beta chains drawn from one sample of a study of blood T cell repertoires in COVID-19. Method: immunoSEQ multiplex PCR; TCRdb's copy keeps in-frame clones and lacks some. The table shows over 450,000 clones, with roughly 89% occurring only once. Sequenced sample: peripheral blood. The receptors were sampled from a man younger than 30 with COVID-19, enrolled during active disease. The CDR3 runs from the conserved cysteine through the conserved F or W. Fields, in order: clone size, CDR3 length, J gene, V gene, D gene, CDR3 protein, CDR3 DNA. The D gene is left open where the match is weak. Not every row has a clone size; where given, it reads once, few, many or a size class.

. | 13 | TRBJ1-2 | TRBV19 | TRBD1 | CASKGTGSDGYTF | TGTGCCAGTAAGGGGACAGGTTCTGATGGCTACACCTTC
few | 13 | TRBJ2-2 | TRBV10-3 | . | CAIRSANTGELFF | TGTGCCATCAGGAGCGCGAACACCGGGGAGCTGTTTTTT
. | 15 | TRBJ2-2 | TRBV6-2/TRBV6-3 | TRBD1 | CASSNQTGAVGELFF | TGTGCCAGCAGTAACCAAACAGGGGCGGTCGGGGAGCTGTTTTTT
many | 13 | TRBJ1-6 | TRBV30 | . | CAWRDGKNSPLHF | TGTGCCTGGAGGGACGGGAAGAATTCACCCCTCCACTTT
. | 14 | TRBJ1-1 | TRBV29-1 | . | CSVEDRERSTEAFF | TGCAGCGTTGAAGACAGGGAAAGGAGCACTGAAGCTTTCTTT
few | 18 | TRBJ2-7 | TRBV18 | TRBD2 | CASSPKGLGLAGVIEQYF | TGTGCCAGCTCACCAAAGGGGCTCGGACTAGCGGGAGTAATAGAGCAGTACTTC
. | 15 | TRBJ1-4 | TRBV7-2 | TRBD1 | CASSPGQGGGEKLFF | TGTGCCAGCAGTCCTGGACAGGGAGGGGGGGAAAAACTGTTTTTT
. | 14 | TRBJ1-1 | TRBV7-9 | . | CASSLGAQSTEAFF | TGTGCCAGCAGCTTAGGGGCCCAGTCCACTGAAGCTTTCTTT
. | 18 | TRBJ2-3 | TRBV11-2 | TRBD2 | CASSLAWRTSGLPDTQYF | TGTGCCAGCAGCTTAGCTTGGAGGACTAGCGGGTTGCCAGATACGCAGTATTTT
. | 18 | TRBJ2-2 | TRBV4-1 | . | CASSQGVLGGSRYGELFF | TGCGCCAGCAGCCAAGGCGTGTTAGGAGGGAGTAGGTACGGGGAGCTGTTTTTT
. | 18 | TRBJ1-3 | TRBV19 | . | CASSTPYPTGVGGNTIYF | TGTGCCAGTAGTACCCCCTATCCGACCGGGGTCGGGGGAAACACCATATATTTT
. | 14 | TRBJ1-3 | TRBV5-6 | . | CASRRGWAGNTIYF | TGTGCCAGCCGGCGAGGGTGGGCGGGAAACACCATATATTTT
. | 16 | TRBJ2-3 | TRBV5-1 | TRBD1 | CASSFGGTGHSDTQYF | TGCGCCAGCAGCTTCGGCGGGACAGGACATTCAGATACGCAGTATTTT
. | 14 | TRBJ2-2 | TRBV29-1 | . | CSVEGQSSAGELFF | TGCAGCGTTGAAGGGCAGTCCAGTGCCGGGGAGCTGTTTTTT
few | 12 | TRBJ1-2 | TRBV7-8 | . | CASSPTSYGYTF | TGTGCCAGCAGCCCGACAAGCTATGGCTACACCTTC
. | 14 | TRBJ2-1 | TRBV3-1/TRBV3-2 | . | CASSQSSPYNEQFF | TGTGCCAGCAGCCAATCGTCCCCGTACAATGAGCAGTTCTTC
. | 13 | TRBJ2-1 | TRBV10-1 | . | CASSEFKGREQFF | TGCGCCAGCAGTGAGTTTAAGGGGCGTGAGCAGTTCTTC
. | 13 | TRBJ2-5 | TRBV6-1 | . | CASSDRIQETQYF | TGTGCCAGCAGTGACAGGATACAAGAGACCCAGTACTTC
. | 13 | TRBJ2-3 | TRBV30 | TRBD2 | CAWTAGEGDTQYF | TGTGCCTGGACAGCGGGAGAAGGAGATACGCAGTATTTT
. | 13 | TRBJ2-7 | TRBV27 | . | CASSLHTSYEQYF | TGTGCCAGCAGTTTACACACCAGCTACGAGCAGTACTTC
. | 16 | TRBJ1-3 | TRBV5-1 | . | CASSPGVGGSGNTIYF | TGCGCCAGCAGCCCTGGGGTCGGGGGCTCTGGAAACACCATATATTTT
. | 16 | TRBJ2-3 | TRBV6-5 | TRBD2 | CASSYSGGVGTDTQYF | TGTGCCAGCAGTTACTCCGGGGGGGTCGGCACAGATACGCAGTATTTT
. | 15 | TRBJ1-4 | TRBV19 | TRBD1 | CASSIKGQTNEKLFF | TGTGCCAGTAGTATAAAGGGACAGACTAATGAAAAACTGTTTTTT
. | 16 | TRBJ1-1 | TRBV10-1 | . | CASSESRVRIVTEAFF | TGCGCCAGCAGTGAGTCGAGGGTCCGGATCGTGACTGAAGCTTTCTTT